This TCR beta chain was recovered during a study of cytomegalovirus exposure and HLA in healthy donors. In this sample, this clone turned up a few times. V lost 0 bases and J lost 5; bases outside the gene matches: 3. Germline V gives CDR1 SGHRS, CDR2 YFSETQ. This CDR3 is built from 15 residues. Using immunoSEQ multiplex PCR, the repertoire was profiled, and TCRdb retains in-frame clones only, with some absent. The sample records about 150,000 clones, 86% being singletons. Sequenced sample: PBMCs. The clonotype was recovered from a man between 18 and 35 years old in good health and CMV-seropositive. The V and J genes are TRBV5-1 and TRBJ1-5, with 9 bases lining up with TRBD1. CDR3 nucleotides: TGCGCCAGCAGCTTGGGGGGACAGGGCCATCAGCCCCAGCATTTT. Encoded protein: CASSLGGQGHQPQHF.